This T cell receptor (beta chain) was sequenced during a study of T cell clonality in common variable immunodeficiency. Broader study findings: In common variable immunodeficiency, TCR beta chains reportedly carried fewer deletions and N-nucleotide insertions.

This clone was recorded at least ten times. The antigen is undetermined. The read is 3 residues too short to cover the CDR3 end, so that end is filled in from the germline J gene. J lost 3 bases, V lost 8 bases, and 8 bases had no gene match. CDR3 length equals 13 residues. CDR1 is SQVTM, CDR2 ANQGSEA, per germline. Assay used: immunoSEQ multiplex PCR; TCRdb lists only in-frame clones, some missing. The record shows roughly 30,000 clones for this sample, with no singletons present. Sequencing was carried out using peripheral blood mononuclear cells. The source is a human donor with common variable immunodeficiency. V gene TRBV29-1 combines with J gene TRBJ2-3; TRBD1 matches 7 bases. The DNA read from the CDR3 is TGCAGCACCCGACAGGGAAGTACAGATACG. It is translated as CSTRQGSTDT. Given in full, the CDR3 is CSTRQGSTDTQYF.